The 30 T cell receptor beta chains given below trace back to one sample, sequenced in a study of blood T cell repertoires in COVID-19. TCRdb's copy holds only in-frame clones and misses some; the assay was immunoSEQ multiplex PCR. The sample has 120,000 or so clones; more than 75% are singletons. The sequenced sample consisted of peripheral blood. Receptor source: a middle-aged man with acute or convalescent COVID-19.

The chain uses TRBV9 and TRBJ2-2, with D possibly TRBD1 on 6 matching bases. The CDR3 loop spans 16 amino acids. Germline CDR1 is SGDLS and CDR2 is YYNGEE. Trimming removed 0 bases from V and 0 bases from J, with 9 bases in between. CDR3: CASSVEDRSNTGELFF. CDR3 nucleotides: TGTGCCAGCAGCGTAGAGGACAGATCGAACACCGGGGAGCTGTTTTTT. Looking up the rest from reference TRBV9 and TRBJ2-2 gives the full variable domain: DSGVTQTPKHLITATGQRVTLRCSPRSGDLSVYWYQQSLDQGLQFLIQYYNGEERAKGNILERFSAQQFPDLHSELNLSSLELGDSALYFCASSVEDRSNTGELFFGEGSRLTVL.

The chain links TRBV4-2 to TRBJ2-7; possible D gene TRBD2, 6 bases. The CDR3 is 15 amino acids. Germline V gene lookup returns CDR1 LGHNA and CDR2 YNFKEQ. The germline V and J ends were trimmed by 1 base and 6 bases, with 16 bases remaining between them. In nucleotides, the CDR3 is TGTGCCAGCAGCCAAGTTGGGACTCTTCATAGCGAGCAGTACTTC. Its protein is CASSQVGTLHSEQYF.

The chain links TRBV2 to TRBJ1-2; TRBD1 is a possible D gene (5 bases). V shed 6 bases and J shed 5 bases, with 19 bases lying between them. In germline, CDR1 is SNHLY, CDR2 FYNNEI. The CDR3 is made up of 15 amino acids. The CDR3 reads CASSLSREGLYGYTF. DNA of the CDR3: TGTGCCAGCAGCTTGTCCAGGGAAGGCTTATATGGCTACACCTTC. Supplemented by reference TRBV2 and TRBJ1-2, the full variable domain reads EPEVTQTPSHQVTQMGQEVILRCVPISNHLYFYWYRQILGQKVEFLVSFYNNEISEKSEIFDDQFSVERPDGSNFTLKIRSTKLEDSAMYFCASSLSREGLYGYTFGSGTRLTVV.

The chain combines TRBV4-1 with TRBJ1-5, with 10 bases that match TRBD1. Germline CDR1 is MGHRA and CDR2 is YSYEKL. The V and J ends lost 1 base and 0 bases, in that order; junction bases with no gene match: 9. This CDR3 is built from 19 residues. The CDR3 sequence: CASSQVVDRGLGSNQPQHF. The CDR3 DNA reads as TGCGCCAGCAGCCAAGTGGTCGACAGGGGGCTTGGTAGCAATCAGCCCCAGCATTTT.

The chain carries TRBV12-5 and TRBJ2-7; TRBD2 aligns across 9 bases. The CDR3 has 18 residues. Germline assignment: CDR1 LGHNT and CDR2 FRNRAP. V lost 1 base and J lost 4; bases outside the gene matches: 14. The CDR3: CASGLEVLAGGRGYEQYF. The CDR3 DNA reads TGTGCTAGTGGTTTGGAAGTATTGGCGGGAGGGAGGGGGTACGAGCAGTACTTC.

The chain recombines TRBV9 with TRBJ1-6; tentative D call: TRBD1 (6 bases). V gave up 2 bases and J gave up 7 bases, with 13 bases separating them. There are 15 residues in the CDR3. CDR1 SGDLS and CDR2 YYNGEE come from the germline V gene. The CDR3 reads CASSVSTGGNSPLHF. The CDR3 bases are TGTGCCAGCAGCGTCTCGACAGGCGGAAATTCACCCCTCCACTTT.

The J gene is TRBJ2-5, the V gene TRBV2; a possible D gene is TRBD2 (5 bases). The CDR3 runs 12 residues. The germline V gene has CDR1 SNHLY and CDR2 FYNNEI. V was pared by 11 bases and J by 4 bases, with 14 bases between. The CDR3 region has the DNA TGTGCCGGAACTAGGGTCGGAGAGACCCAGTACTTC. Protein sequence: CAGTRVGETQYF.

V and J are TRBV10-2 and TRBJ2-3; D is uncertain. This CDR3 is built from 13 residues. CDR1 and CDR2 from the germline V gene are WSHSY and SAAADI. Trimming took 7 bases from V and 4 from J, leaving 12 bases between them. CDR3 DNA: TGCGCCAGCATTAATCCCGTCGCAGATACGCAGTATTTT. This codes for CASINPVADTQYF.

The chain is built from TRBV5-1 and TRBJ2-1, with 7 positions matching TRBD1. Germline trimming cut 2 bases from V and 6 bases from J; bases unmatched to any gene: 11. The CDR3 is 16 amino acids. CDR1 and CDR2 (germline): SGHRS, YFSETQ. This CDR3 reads CASSLLQGRAANEQFF. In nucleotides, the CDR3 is TGCGCCAGCAGCTTATTACAGGGGCGAGCGGCCAATGAGCAGTTCTTC.

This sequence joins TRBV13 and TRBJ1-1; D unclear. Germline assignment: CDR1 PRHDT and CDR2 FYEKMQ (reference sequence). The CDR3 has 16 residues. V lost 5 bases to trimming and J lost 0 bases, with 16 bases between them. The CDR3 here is CASSPGGGYLNTEAFF. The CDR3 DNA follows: TGTGCCAGCAGCCCTGGAGGCGGCTATCTGAACACTGAAGCTTTCTTT.

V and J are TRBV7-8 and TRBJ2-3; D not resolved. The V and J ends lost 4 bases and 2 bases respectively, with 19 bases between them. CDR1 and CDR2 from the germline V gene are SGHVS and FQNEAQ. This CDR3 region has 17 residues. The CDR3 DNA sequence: TGTGCCAGCAGCTCGCGTCCCCCCTGGGCTAACACAGATACGCAGTATTTT. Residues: CASSSRPPWANTDTQYF. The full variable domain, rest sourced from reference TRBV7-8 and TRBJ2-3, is GAGVSQSPRYKVAKRGQDVALRCDPISGHVSLFWYQQALGQGPEFLTYFQNEAQLDKSGLPSDRFFAERPEGSVSTLKIQRTQQEDSAVYLCASSSRPPWANTDTQYFGPGTRLTVL.

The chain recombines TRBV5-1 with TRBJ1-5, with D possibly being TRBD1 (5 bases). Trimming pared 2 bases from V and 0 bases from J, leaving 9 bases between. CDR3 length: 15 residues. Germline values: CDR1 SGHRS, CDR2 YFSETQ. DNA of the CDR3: TGCGCCAGCAGCTTTGAAGGGGTTAGCAATCAGCCCCAGCATTTT. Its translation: CASSFEGVSNQPQHF. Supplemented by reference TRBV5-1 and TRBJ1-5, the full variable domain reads KAGVTQTPRYLIKTRGQQVTLSCSPISGHRSVSWYQQTPGQGLQFLFEYFSETQRNKGNFPGRFSGRQFSNSRSEMNVSTLELGDSALYLCASSFEGVSNQPQHFGDGTRLSIL.

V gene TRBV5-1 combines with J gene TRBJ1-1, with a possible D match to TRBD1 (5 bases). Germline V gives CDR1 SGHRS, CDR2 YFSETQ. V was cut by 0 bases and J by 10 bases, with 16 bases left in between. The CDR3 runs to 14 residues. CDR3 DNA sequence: TGCGCCAGCAGCTTGGATTGGGGCCCGGAGGGAGCTTTCTTT. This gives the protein CASSLDWGPEGAFF.

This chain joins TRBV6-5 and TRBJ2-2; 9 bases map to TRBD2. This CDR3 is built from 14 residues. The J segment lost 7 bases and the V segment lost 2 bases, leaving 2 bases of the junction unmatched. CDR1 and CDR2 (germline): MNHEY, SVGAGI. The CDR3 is CASSYELAGGELFF. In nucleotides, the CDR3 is TGTGCCAGCAGTTACGAACTAGCGGGCGGGGAGCTGTTTTTT.

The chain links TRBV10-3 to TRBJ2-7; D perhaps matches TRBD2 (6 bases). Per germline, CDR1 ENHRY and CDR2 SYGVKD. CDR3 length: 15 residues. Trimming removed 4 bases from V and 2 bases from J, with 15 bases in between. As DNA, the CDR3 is TGTGCCATCAGTGCTGGTAGCGGAGTCGCCTACGAGCAGTACTTC. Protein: CAISAGSGVAYEQYF.

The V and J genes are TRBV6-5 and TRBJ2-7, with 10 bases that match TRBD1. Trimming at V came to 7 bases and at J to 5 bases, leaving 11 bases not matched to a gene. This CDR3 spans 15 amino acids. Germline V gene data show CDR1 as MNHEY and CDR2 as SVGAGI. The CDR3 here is CASNPRQGAVNEQYF. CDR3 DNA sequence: TGTGCCAGCAATCCAAGACAGGGGGCTGTAAACGAGCAGTACTTC.

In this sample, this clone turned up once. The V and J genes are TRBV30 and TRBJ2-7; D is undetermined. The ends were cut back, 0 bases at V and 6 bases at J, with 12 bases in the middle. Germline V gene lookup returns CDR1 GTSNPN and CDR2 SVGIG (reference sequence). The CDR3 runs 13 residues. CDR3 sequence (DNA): TGTGCCTGGAGTGTACTTCTAGGATCCGAGCAGTACTTC. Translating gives CAWSVLLGSEQYF.

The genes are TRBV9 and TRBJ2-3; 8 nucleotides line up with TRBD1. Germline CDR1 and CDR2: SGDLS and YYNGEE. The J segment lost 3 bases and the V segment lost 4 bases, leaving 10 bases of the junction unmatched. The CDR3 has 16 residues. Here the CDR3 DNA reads TGTGCCAGCAGCCCCCTCCAGGGGGCCTTTACAGATACGCAGTATTTT. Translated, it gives CASSPLQGAFTDTQYF.

The CDR3 protein is CASSPQGAYEQYF. The CDR3 DNA reads as TGTGCCAGCTCGCCCCAAGGGGCCTACGAGCAGTACTTC. The chain joins TRBV18 to TRBJ2-7, with TRBD1 as a possible D gene (5 bases). CDR1 and CDR2 (germline): KGHSH, LQKENI. The V end lost 6 bases, the J end lost 2 bases, and 11 bases lay between the germline ends. The CDR3 totals 13 residues.

This chain's CDR3 is CASSHRANTEAFF. CDR3 DNA sequence: TGTGCCAGTAGTCACAGGGCGAACACTGAAGCTTTCTTT. The chain combines TRBV19 with TRBJ1-1, with D perhaps matching TRBD1 (6 bases). Germline lookup yields CDR1 LNHDA and CDR2 SQIVND (reference sequence). The V gene lost 5 bases and the J gene lost 1 base, with 8 bases spanning the gap. CDR3 length: 13 residues.

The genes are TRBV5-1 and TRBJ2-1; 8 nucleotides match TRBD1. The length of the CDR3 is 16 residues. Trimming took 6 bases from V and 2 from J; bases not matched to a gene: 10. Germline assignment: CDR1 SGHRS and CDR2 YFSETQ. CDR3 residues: CASNAHAGGTYNEQFF. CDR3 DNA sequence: TGCGCCAGCAACGCTCACGCAGGGGGCACCTACAATGAGCAGTTCTTC.

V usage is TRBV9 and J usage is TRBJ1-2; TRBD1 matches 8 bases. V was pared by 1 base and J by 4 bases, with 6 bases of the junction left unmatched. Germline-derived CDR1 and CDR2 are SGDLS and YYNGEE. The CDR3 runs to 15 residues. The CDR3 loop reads CASSVSSGGAYGYTF. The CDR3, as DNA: TGTGCCAGCAGCGTATCTTCAGGGGGCGCCTATGGCTACACCTTC.

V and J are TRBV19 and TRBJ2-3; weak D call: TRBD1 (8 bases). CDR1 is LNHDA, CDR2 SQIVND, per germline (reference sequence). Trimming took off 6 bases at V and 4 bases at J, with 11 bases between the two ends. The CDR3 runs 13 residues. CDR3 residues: CASSTGGADTQYF. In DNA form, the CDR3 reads TGTGCCAGTAGCACAGGGGGGGCAGATACGCAGTATTTT.

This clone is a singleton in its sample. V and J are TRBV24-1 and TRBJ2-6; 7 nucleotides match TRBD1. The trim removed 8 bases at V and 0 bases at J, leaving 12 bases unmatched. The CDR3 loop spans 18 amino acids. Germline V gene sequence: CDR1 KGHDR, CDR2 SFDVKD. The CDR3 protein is CATTHRQGLRSGANVLTF. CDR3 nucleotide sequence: TGTGCCACCACCCATCGACAGGGATTACGCTCTGGGGCCAACGTCCTGACTTTC.

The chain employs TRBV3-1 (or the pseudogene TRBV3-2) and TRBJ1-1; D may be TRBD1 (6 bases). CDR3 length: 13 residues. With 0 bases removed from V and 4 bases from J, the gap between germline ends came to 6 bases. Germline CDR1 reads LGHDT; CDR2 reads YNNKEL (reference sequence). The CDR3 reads CASSQDRGTEAFF. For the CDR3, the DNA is TGTGCCAGCAGCCAAGACAGGGGCACTGAAGCTTTCTTT.

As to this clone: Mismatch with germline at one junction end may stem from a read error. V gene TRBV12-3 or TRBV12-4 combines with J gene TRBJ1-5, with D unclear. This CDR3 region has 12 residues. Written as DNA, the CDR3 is TGTGCCAGCAGTGCTAGCCATCAGCCCCAGCATTTT. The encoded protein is CASSASHQPQHF.

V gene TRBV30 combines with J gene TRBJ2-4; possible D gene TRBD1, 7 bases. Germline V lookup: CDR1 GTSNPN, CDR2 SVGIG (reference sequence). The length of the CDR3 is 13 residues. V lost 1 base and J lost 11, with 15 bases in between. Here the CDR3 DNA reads TGTGCCTGGAGTGGCGGGACAGCGAGCCTTCAGTACTTC. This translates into CAWSGGTASLQYF.

This chain's CDR3 is CASQGFYEQFF. Written as DNA, the CDR3 is TGTGCCAGCCAGGGGTTTTATGAGCAGTTCTTC. The V gene is TRBV7-9, the J gene TRBJ2-1, with D possibly matching TRBD1 (6 bases). There are 11 residues in the CDR3. CDR1 is SEHNR, CDR2 FQNEAQ, per germline (reference sequence). Trimming took 8 bases from V and 8 from J, leaving 10 bases between them.

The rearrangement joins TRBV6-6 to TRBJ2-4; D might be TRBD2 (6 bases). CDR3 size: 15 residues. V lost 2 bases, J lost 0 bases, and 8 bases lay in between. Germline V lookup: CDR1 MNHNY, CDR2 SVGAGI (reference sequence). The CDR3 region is CASSYQAGAKNIQYF. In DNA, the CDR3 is TGTGCCAGCAGTTACCAAGCGGGAGCCAAAAACATTCAGTACTTC.

CDR3 coding DNA: TGTGCCAGCAGCGTAGGTAGCCGCCAAAGCTATGGCTACACCTTC. It codes for CASSVGSRQSYGYTF. The rearrangement links TRBV9 to TRBJ1-2; D unclear. Germline-derived CDR1 and CDR2 are SGDLS and YYNGEE. V lost 0 bases, J lost 4 bases, and 13 bases lay in between. This CDR3 region has 15 residues.